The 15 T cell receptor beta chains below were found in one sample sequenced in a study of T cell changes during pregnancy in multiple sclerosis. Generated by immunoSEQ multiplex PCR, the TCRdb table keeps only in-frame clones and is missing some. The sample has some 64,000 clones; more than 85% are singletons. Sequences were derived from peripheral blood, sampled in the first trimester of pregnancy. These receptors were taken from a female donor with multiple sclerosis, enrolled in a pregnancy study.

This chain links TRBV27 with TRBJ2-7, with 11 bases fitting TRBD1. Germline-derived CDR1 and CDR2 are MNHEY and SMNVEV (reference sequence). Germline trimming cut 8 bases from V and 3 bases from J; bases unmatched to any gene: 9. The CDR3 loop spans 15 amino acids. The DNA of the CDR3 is TGTGCCAGCTCACCCGGGACAGGGGGGGACTACGAGCAGTACTTC. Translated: CASSPGTGGDYEQYF.

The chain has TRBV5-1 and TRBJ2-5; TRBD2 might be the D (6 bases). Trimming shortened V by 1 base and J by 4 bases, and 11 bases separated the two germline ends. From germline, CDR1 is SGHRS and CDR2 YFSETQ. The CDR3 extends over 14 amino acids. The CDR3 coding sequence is TGCGCCAGCAGCTTGCCTATGGGAGGAGAGACCCAGTACTTC. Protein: CASSLPMGGETQYF.

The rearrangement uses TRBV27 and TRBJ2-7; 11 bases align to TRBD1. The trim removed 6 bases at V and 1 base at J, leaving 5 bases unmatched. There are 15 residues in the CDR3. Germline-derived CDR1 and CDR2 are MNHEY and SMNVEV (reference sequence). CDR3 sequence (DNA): TGTGCCAGCAGCCCGGGGACAGGGGGTTCCTACGAGCAGTACTTC. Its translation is CASSPGTGGSYEQYF.

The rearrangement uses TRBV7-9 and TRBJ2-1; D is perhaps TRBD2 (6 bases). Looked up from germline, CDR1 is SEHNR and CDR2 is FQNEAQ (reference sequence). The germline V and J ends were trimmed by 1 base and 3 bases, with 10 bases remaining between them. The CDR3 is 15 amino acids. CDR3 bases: TGTGCCAGCAGCTTAGTGGGACTGATCTACAATGAGCAGTTCTTC. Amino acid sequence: CASSLVGLIYNEQFF.

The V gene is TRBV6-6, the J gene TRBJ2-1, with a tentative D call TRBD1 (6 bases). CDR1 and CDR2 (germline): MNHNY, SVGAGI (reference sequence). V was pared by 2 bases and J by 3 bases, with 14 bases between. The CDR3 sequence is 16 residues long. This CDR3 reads CASSYGVADSYNEQFF. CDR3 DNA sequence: TGTGCCAGCAGTTACGGGGTTGCGGACAGCTACAATGAGCAGTTCTTC.

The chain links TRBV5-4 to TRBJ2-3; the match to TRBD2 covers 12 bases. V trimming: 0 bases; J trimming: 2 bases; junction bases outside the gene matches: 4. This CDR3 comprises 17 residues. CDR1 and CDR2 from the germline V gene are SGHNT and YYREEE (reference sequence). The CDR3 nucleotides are TGTGCCAGCAGCTTGGGACTAGCGGGAGCATCCACAGATACGCAGTATTTT. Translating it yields CASSLGLAGASTDTQYF.

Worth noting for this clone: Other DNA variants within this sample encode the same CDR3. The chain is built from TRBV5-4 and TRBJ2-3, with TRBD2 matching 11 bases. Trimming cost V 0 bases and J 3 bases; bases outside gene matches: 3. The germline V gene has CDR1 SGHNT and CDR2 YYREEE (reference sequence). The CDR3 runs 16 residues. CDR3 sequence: CASSLAGTSGTDTQYF. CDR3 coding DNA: TGTGCCAGCAGCTTGGCCGGGACTAGCGGAACAGATACGCAGTATTTT.

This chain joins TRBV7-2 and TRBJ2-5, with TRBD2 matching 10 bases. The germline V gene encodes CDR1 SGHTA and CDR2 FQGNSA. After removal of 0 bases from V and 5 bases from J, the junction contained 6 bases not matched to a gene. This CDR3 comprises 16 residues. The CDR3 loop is CASSLASSGRGETQYF. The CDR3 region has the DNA TGTGCCAGCAGCTTAGCGTCCAGCGGGAGGGGGGAGACCCAGTACTTC.

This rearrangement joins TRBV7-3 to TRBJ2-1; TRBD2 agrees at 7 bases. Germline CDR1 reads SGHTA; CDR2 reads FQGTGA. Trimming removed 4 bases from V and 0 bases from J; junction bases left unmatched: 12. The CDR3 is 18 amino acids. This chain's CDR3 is CASSSKGGGGSSYNEQFF. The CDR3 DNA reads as TGTGCCAGCAGCTCAAAAGGTGGAGGCGGGAGCTCCTACAATGAGCAGTTCTTC.

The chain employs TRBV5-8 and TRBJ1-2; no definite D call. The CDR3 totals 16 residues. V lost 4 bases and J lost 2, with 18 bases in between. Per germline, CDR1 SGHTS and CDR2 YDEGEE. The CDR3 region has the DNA TGTGCCAGCAGCCCCACAAACCGACTTTGGAACTATGGCTACACCTTC. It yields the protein CASSPTNRLWNYGYTF.

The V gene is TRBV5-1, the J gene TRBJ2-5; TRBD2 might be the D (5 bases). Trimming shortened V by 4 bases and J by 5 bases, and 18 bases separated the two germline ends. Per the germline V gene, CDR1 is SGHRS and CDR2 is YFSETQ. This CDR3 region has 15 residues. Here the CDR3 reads CASSRETPRGETQYF. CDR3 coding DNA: TGCGCCAGCAGCCGTGAGACTCCAAGAGGGGAGACCCAGTACTTC.

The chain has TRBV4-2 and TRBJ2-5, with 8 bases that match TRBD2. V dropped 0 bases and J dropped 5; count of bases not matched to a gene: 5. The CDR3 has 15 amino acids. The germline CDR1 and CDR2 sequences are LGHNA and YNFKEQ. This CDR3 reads CASSQERGGGETQYF. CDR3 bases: TGTGCCAGCAGCCAAGAACGGGGGGGTGGGGAGACCCAGTACTTC.

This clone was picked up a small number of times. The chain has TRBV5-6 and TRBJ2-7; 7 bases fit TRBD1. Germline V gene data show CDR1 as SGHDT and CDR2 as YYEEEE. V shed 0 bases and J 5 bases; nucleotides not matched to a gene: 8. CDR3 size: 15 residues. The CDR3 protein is CASSLAWVGGNEQYF. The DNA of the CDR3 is TGTGCCAGCAGCTTGGCCTGGGTAGGGGGCAACGAGCAGTACTTC.

The CDR3 nucleotides read TGTGCCAGCAGTGGTCCGGTGAGCGGGGAGCTGTTTTTT. Translating it yields CASSGPVSGELFF. The chain uses TRBV6-4 and TRBJ2-2; D uncertain. Trimming shortened V by 4 bases and J by 7 bases, and 10 bases separated the two germline ends. This CDR3 comprises 13 residues. Germline CDR1 MRHNA, CDR2 SNTAGT.

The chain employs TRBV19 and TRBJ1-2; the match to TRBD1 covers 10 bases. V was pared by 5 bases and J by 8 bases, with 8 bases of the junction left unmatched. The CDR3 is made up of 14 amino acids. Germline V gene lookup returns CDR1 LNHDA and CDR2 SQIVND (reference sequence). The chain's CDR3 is CASSDDRGRLGYTF. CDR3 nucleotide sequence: TGTGCCAGTAGTGACGACAGGGGGCGTTTGGGCTACACCTTC.